The rows below give T cell receptor beta chains drawn from one sample of a study of glioma-infiltrating T cells. TCRdb independently ran MiXCR on the multiplex PCR reads; one entry per CDR3 protein. The data show about 140,000 distinct CDR3 sequences, approximately 40% seen once. Material: glioma tissue, nonneoplastic brain tissue, or PBMCs (not recorded which). The source of these receptors is a human donor with low-grade glioma or glioblastoma, undergoing nonglioma brain surgery, or in good health (not recorded which). Each CDR3 is given with its conserved first and last residue. The D gene is left open where the match is weak. Some rows mark clone size as missing; the rest say once, few, many or name a class of expanded clone.

clone_size d_call j_call v_call cdr3_nt cdr3_aa
once TRBD1 TRBJ1-2 TRBV2 TGTGCCAGCAAAGAACCGGACAGGGGACGTCGGGGCTACACCTTC CASKEPDRGRRGYTF
NA NA TRBJ2-5 TRBV6-9 TGTGCCATCAGTTGGGCGGTACAAGAGACCCAGTACTTC CAISWAVQETQYF
NA NA TRBJ2-3 TRBV6-6 TGTGCCAGCAGTTACTCCTACAGAGACACAGATACGCAGTATTTT CASSYSYRDTDTQYF
few TRBD2 TRBJ2-1 TRBV27 TGTGCCAGCAGTCCCACTAGCGGGGGAGACTCCTACAATGAGCAGTTCTTC CASSPTSGGDSYNEQFF
few NA TRBJ1-4 TRBV6-1 TGTGCCAGCAGTGAAGACGGCCTAAAACTGTTTTTT CASSEDGLKLFF
NA NA TRBJ1-1 TRBV10-2 TGCGCCAGCAGAGAAGACACTGAAGCTTTCTTT CASREDTEAFF
NA NA TRBJ1-1 TRBV2 TGTGCCAGCAGCAGAGAGGGGGGAAGCACTGAAGCTTTCTTT CASSREGGSTEAFF
NA TRBD2 TRBJ2-3 TRBV7-2 TGTGCCAGCAGCTTAGCGCGGGGGGGCCCGGATACGCAGTATTTT CASSLARGGPDTQYF
NA TRBD1 TRBJ2-5 TRBV20-1 TGCAGTGCTAGTTTTACAGGGGGCGGTATGGAGACCCAGTACTTC CSASFTGGGMETQYF
few NA TRBJ1-2 TRBV12-3/TRBV12-4 TGTGCCAGCACCCCTACGACAGTCTATGGCTACACCTTC CASTPTTVYGYTF
many NA TRBJ1-1 TRBV27 TGTGCCAGCAGTTTACTCCCAGGCGTGAACACTGAAGCTTTCTTT CASSLLPGVNTEAFF
many NA TRBJ1-2 TRBV2 TGTGCCAGCAGTGAAGAAGGAGGCTATGGCTACACCTTC CASSEEGGYGYTF
few NA TRBJ1-1 TRBV2 TGTGCCAGCAGTGTGGGACAAATGAACACTGAAGCTTTCTTT CASSVGQMNTEAFF
NA NA TRBJ1-2 TRBV6-2/TRBV6-3 TGTGCCAGCAGCCAGGGGCCGTCGGGCTACACCTTC CASSQGPSGYTF
NA TRBD2 TRBJ2-1 TRBV6-1 TGTGCCAGCGGGAGTGGGACTAGCGGAAATGAGCAGTTCTTC CASGSGTSGNEQFF